This T cell receptor beta chain was observed in a study of shared clonotypes between healthy human individuals. Study conclusions and caveats: Rarefaction exposed incomplete sorted-subset sequencing despite large depth. Naive subsets usually exceeded memory subsets in estimated richness.

V was trimmed by 8 bases and J by 2 bases, leaving 14 bases between them. Looked up from germline, CDR1 is MNHEY and CDR2 is SMNVEV (reference sequence). CDR3 length: 14 residues. With regard to this clone: Its antigen is unknown.

Repertoires were generated with immunoSEQ multiplex PCR, while TCRdb's copy carries only in-frame clones and drops some. Here the sample spans 2 million or so clones, over 85% being singletons. Naivety among CD8 cells was defined by CD45RO negativity and positive CCR7 selection, thereby excluding terminally differentiated effector memory CD45RA+ cells. Donors, healthy HIV-negative adults, lacked recent acute infections or vaccinations. The clonotype comes from a man between 18 and 35 years old in good health. The sample taken for sequencing was naive CD8+ T cells sorted from blood. The rearrangement uses TRBV27 and TRBJ2-3; D is possibly TRBD1 (5 bases). The CDR3 region has the DNA TGTGCCAGCGGAGTGGGGCCTACCACAGATACGCAGTATTTT. It is translated as CASGVGPTTDTQYF.